This T cell receptor beta chain is drawn from a study of beta chain features in type 1 diabetes (dated by TCRdb to the late 2010s). With regard to the full study: Patients and healthy donors did not differ in mean age, gender distribution, total cell number or subset yield. A total of 85 million to 110 million sorted cells were examined across all samples, and RNA yield correlated strongly with the number of cells per subset. In the study, TCRB repertoires of sorted circulating CD4+ T cell subsets from recently diagnosed type 1 diabetes patients were compared with those of matched healthy donors. Naive and central memory subsets were obtained from all 30 or so donors, but regulatory and stem cell-like memory subsets were isolated from only 8 patients and roughly eight healthy donors. Paper-wide results and their limitations: HLA sub-analyses involved small numbers of individuals, so any influence of HLA type on TCRB rearrangement remained unresolved. A moderate but significant shortening of TCRB CDR3 length was observed in type 1 diabetes patients in all four CD4+ subsets. At VDJ recombination sites, type 1 diabetes patients had fewer insertions and more deleted nucleotides, which implies abnormalities in thymic rearrangement. Naive, central memory and regulatory TCRB repertoires appeared to be more similar among patients than among healthy donors. Shorter templates might have been favored by PCR, but patient and control samples were amplified and corrected together, so both groups would have been affected equally by any skew. Because cDNA was sequenced instead of genomic DNA, activated cells with high expression could be over-represented, although the groups did not differ in activation or CD3 levels.

This clone was seen a handful of times. Its antigen target is currently unknown. Within one base of it there is no much larger clone, and no base qualities were kept. The High Capacity cDNA Reverse Transcription Kit was used to reverse transcribe all of the isolated RNA, meaning that expressed TCRB transcripts were what got sequenced. Deep immunoSEQ sequencing was performed on naive, central memory and regulatory T cell samples, with an average of around 3.5 million total reads per sample. Sorted cells were lysed in RLT buffer, and RNA was extracted using DNase-treated RNeasy Micro or Mini kits according to cell number. Each cell subset was processed separately to prevent cross-contamination, with patient and healthy donor samples processed together. Using the immunoSEQ multiplex PCR, TCRB sequences were amplified from cDNA into 87-bp fragments spanning the CDR3 region. Sequencing of the amplicons was done on the Illumina HiSeq platform. In the paper's pipeline: Synthetic template baselines were used to correct PCR bias computationally, reads within Hamming distance 2 were collapsed together, and singletons that could not be merged were discarded. By aligning reads against IMGT, V, D and J genes, CDR3 length, and insertions or deletions at six rearrangement sites were assigned. Within each subset, clonotype counts were normalized to sorted cell number, and only after that were true diversity and Gini coefficients computed with the tcR R package. The overlap coefficient, calculated on TCRB nucleotide sequences, was used to measure repertoire sharing. Out-of-frame TCRB sequences from naive cells were analyzed as a proxy for the pre-selection repertoire. In its TCRdb copy, this immuneACCESS table keeps in-frame sequences only and misses some clones. Where compared with another copy, unresolved V genes explain less than half of these, and the others have no known cause. That table gives V, J and clone size, and the DNA gave D and trimming. This sample has roughly 610,000 clones in its table, and less than 20% of those were observed once. About 0.087% of the sample comes from the top ten.

From each donor, a single peripheral blood sample of about 100 mL on average was drawn into heparinised tubes. A BD FACSAria II was used to sort naive, central memory, regulatory and stem cell-like memory CD4+ T cells with a panel that included CD45RO, CCR7, CD25, CD127, CD95 and CD27. Every sorted population had a purity above 95%. PBMCs were isolated immediately by Lymphoprep density gradient centrifugation and stained directly without culture. Samples were stained and sorted in pairs, with one healthy donor and one patient per experiment, so that batch effects were minimized. Material for sequencing was naive CD4+ T cells from blood. This specimen's cell subset or site label, per the study, means: true naive CD4+ T cells. The clonotype was recovered from a man between 18 and 29 years old in good health.

Here the CDR3 is given as CASSQGTGYYEQYF. The DNA reads as follows: TGCGCCAGCAGCCAAGGCACAGGCTACTACGAGCAGTACTTC. Here the chain combines TRBV4-1 and TRBJ2-7, and the D gene may be TRBD1, 5 bases matching. Between the V and J ends, shortened by 1 base and 3 bases respectively, the junction contains 10 bases. Including the terminal cysteine and phenylalanine, the CDR3 comprises 14 residues. Of all the DNA, just the CDR3 is kept, 42 bases in frame from base 1. As encoded in the germline V gene, CDR1 is MGHRA while CDR2 is YSYEKL.